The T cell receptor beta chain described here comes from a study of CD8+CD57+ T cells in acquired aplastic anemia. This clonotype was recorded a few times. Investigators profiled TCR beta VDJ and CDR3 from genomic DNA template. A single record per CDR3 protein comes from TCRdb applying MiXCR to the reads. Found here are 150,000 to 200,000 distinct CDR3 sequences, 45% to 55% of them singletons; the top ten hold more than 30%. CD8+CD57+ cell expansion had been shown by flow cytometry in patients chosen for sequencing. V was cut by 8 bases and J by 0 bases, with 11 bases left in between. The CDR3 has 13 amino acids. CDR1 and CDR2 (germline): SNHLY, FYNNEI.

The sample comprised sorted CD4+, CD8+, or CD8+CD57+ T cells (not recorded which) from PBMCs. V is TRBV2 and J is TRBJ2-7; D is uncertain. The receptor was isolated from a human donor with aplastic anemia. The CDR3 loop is CASRKSSSYEQYF. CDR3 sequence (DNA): TGTGCCAGCCGAAAATCCAGCTCCTACGAGCAGTACTTC. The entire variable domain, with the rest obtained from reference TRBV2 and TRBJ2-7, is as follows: EPEVTQTPSHQVTQMGQEVILRCVPISNHLYFYWYRQILGQKVEFLVSFYNNEISEKSEIFDDQFSVERPDGSNFTLKIRSTKLEDSAMYFCASRKSSSYEQYFGPGTRLTVT.